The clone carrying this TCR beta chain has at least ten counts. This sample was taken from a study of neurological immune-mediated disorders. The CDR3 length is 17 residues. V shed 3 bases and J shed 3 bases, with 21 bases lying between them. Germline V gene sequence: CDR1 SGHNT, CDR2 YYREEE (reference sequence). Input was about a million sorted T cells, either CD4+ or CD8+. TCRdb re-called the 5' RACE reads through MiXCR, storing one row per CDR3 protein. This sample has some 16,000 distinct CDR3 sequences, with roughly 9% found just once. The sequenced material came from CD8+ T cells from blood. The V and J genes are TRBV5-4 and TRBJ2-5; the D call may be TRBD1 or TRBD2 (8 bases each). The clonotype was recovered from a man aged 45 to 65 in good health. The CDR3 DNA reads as TGTGCCAGCAGCTCGACAGGGGACGGACTAGCCGAAGAGACCCAGTACTTC. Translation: CASSSTGDGLAEETQYF.